Each of the 28 T cell receptor beta chains below was sequenced from the same sample in a study of control samples from healthy donors and cancer patients. Using immunoSEQ multiplex PCR, the repertoire was profiled, and TCRdb retains in-frame clones only, with some absent. The sample holds about 120,000 clones, around 88% seen once. Sequencing was done on a sample of blood. These receptor sequences come from a man aged 35-49 years in good health.

Regarding this clone: Other DNA variants within this sample encode the same CDR3. The genes are TRBV12-3 or TRBV12-4 and TRBJ1-1; D is uncertain. V dropped 3 bases and J dropped 4 bases, with 6 bases sitting between them. The CDR3 is 12 amino acids. CDR3 coding DNA: TGTGCCAGCAGTTTTGTTGGCACTGAAGCTTTCTTT. Translating gives CASSFVGTEAFF.

J is TRBJ1-2 and V is TRBV28; D possibly corresponds to TRBD1 (5 bases). The CDR3 covers 14 residues. Germline V gives CDR1 MDHEN, CDR2 SYDVKM. Trimming took off 2 bases at V and 4 bases at J, with 11 bases between the two ends. Written as DNA, the CDR3 is TGTGCCAGCAGTTTAACGGGACGGTCCTATGGCTACACCTTC. Translation: CASSLTGRSYGYTF.

The V and J genes are TRBV7-9 and TRBJ2-7; maybe TRBD1 (5 bases). The V gene's germline CDR1 is SEHNR and CDR2 FQNEAQ (reference sequence). The CDR3 is made up of 15 amino acids. V was trimmed by 3 bases and J by 1 base, leaving 13 bases between them. CDR3: CASSFSTDISYEQYF. The CDR3 DNA reads TGTGCCAGCAGCTTCTCGACAGACATTTCCTACGAGCAGTACTTC.

The chain employs TRBV20-1 and TRBJ2-3; 11 bases are a match to TRBD2. The CDR3 length is 15 residues. The V and J ends lost 3 bases and 4 bases, in that order; junction bases with no gene match: 6. Germline CDR1 reads DFQATT; CDR2 reads SNEGSKA (reference sequence). CDR3 DNA sequence: TGCAGTGCTAGTGTAGCGGGGGGGTGGGCAGATACGCAGTATTTT. This sequence encodes CSASVAGGWADTQYF.

The V and J genes are TRBV5-1 and TRBJ1-1, with 10 bases aligning to TRBD1. J was trimmed by 5 bases and V by 4 bases; bases with no gene match: 8. CDR1 is SGHRS and CDR2 is YFSETQ in the germline V gene. The CDR3 is 15 residues long. The CDR3 is CASSREGQGRTEAFF. In DNA form, the CDR3 reads TGCGCCAGCAGCCGTGAGGGACAGGGGAGGACTGAAGCTTTCTTT.

CDR3 DNA sequence: TGTGCCAGCAGTTCCGGGACTTTCTCAGATACGCAGTATTTT. Protein product: CASSSGTFSDTQYF. V usage is TRBV28 and J usage is TRBJ2-3; TRBD2 is a possible D gene (6 bases). The CDR3 runs to 14 residues. Trimming left V 4 bases short and J 4 bases short, with 12 bases between. CDR1 and CDR2 (germline): MDHEN, SYDVKM. The whole variable domain, filled in from reference TRBV28 and TRBJ2-3, reads DVKVTQSSRYLVKRTGEKVFLECVQDMDHENMFWYRQDPGLGLRLIYFSYDVKMKEKGDIPEGYSVSREKKERFSLILESASTNQTSMYLCASSSGTFSDTQYFGPGTRLTVL.

This clone appeared once. The chain carries TRBV19 and TRBJ2-5; a possible D gene is TRBD1 (6 bases). This CDR3 spans 16 amino acids. Trimming removed 7 bases from V and 4 bases from J, with 22 bases in between. CDR1 LNHDA and CDR2 SQIVND come from the germline V gene (reference sequence). The DNA for the CDR3 is TGTGCCAGTATCTATAGGGGGAAGGGTGAGGGAGAGACCCAGTACTTC. Amino acids: CASIYRGKGEGETQYF.

The V gene is TRBV20-1, the J gene TRBJ1-2; TRBD1 matches at 10 bases. The ends lost 3 bases at V and 11 bases at J; junction bases unmatched: 3. Germline assignment: CDR1 DFQATT and CDR2 SNEGSKA (reference sequence). This CDR3 has 11 amino acids. CDR3 bases: TGCAGTGCTAGTGGGACAGGGGAGTACACCTTC. This codes for CSASGTGEYTF.

The CDR3 region is CSARQEGNIQYF. The CDR3 DNA reads as TGCAGCGCCCGACAGGAAGGGAACATTCAGTACTTC. The chain links TRBV29-1 to TRBJ2-4, with D tentatively TRBD1 (6 bases). This CDR3 is 12 amino acids long. Germline V gene sequence: CDR1 SQVTM, CDR2 ANQGSEA. Trimming removed 7 bases from V and 7 bases from J, with 14 bases in between.

The gene calls are TRBV7-6 and TRBJ2-5, with 7 bases aligning to TRBD1. Trimming at V came to 0 bases and at J to 5 bases, leaving 6 bases not matched to a gene. From germline, CDR1 is SGHVS and CDR2 FNYEAQ. This CDR3 contains 15 residues. CDR3 loop: CASSLADRAGETQYF. The CDR3 DNA sequence: TGTGCCAGCAGCTTAGCTGACAGGGCTGGGGAGACCCAGTACTTC. Supplemented by reference TRBV7-6 and TRBJ2-5, the full variable domain reads GAGVSQSPRYKVTKRGQDVALRCDPISGHVSLYWYRQALGQGPEFLTYFNYEAQQDKSGLPNDRFSAERPEGSISTLTIQRTEQRDSAMYRCASSLADRAGETQYFGPGTRLLVL.

This chain uses TRBV24-1 with TRBJ2-4, with TRBD1 matching 7 bases. CDR3 length equals 16 residues. The germline V gene has CDR1 KGHDR and CDR2 SFDVKD. Trimming took 4 bases from V and 3 from J; bases not matched to a gene: 8. The CDR3 reads CATSEYRGAGKNIQYF. CDR3 DNA sequence: TGTGCCACCAGTGAATACAGGGGCGCGGGCAAAAACATTCAGTACTTC.

The chain links TRBV23-1 to TRBJ2-1; 9 bases align to TRBD2. TRBV23-1 is given ORF status, its function remaining uncertain. The trim removed 2 bases at V and 0 bases at J, leaving 8 bases unmatched. The CDR3 runs 18 residues. This CDR3 reads CASSQLGLAGSSYNEQFF. CDR3 sequence (DNA): TGCGCCAGCAGTCAACTGGGGCTAGCGGGGAGCTCCTACAATGAGCAGTTCTTC.

The chain carries TRBV10-1 and TRBJ1-1; perhaps TRBD1 as D (6 bases). V was trimmed by 6 bases and J by 3 bases, leaving 14 bases between them. Germline V lookup: CDR1 WNHNN, CDR2 SYGVQD (reference sequence). There are 14 residues in the CDR3. The CDR3 region has the DNA TGCGCCAGCAGCAGACAGGCCGCGGACACTGAAGCTTTCTTT. This translates into CASSRQAADTEAFF.

The chain couples TRBV7-9 to TRBJ1-5; D not certain. Trimming left V 0 bases short and J 3 bases short, with 9 bases between. CDR1 and CDR2 (germline): SEHNR, FQNEAQ (reference sequence). This CDR3 contains 15 residues. The CDR3 DNA is TGTGCCAGCAGCTTAGCGGGCGACAACAATCAGCCCCAGCATTTT. It is translated as CASSLAGDNNQPQHF.

In its sample, this clone was seen once. The chain combines TRBV20-1 with TRBJ2-5; TRBD2 might be the D (6 bases). The CDR3 totals 11 residues. Germline CDR1 is DFQATT and CDR2 is SNEGSKA (reference sequence). V dropped 4 bases and J dropped 5 bases, with 8 bases sitting between them. The CDR3 protein is CSATGRETQYF. As DNA, the CDR3 is TGCAGTGCTACTGGGAGGGAGACCCAGTACTTC.

The CDR3 DNA sequence: TGTGCCAGCAGCGCGGACGGCGGGAACACCGGGGAGCTGTTTTTT. Encoded protein: CASSADGGNTGELFF. The rearrangement joins TRBV9 to TRBJ2-2; D is uncertain. The germline CDR1 and CDR2 sequences are SGDLS and YYNGEE. CDR3 size: 15 residues. The ends were cut back, 3 bases at V and 1 base at J, with 10 bases in the middle.

The chain recombines TRBV12-3 or TRBV12-4 with TRBJ2-7; TRBD1 might be the D (6 bases). The V gene lost 6 bases and the J gene lost 3 bases, with 12 bases spanning the gap. This CDR3 has 13 residues. CDR3 DNA sequence: TGTGCCAGCAGCCTCCGACAGGTCTACGAGCAGTACTTC. Its protein is CASSLRQVYEQYF.

The rearrangement joins TRBV5-1 to TRBJ1-6; D is uncertain. Trimming shortened V by 0 bases and J by 6 bases, and 10 bases separated the two germline ends. The CDR3 is 15 amino acids. In germline, CDR1 is SGHRS, CDR2 YFSETQ. The CDR3 reads CASSLDGPPNSPLHF. The CDR3 DNA reads TGCGCCAGCAGCTTGGATGGACCCCCTAATTCACCCCTCCACTTT.

The genes are TRBV7-9 and TRBJ2-5; D is possibly TRBD2 (5 bases). The germline V gene has CDR1 SEHNR and CDR2 FQNEAQ (reference sequence). The ends were cut back, 1 base at V and 4 bases at J, with 10 bases in the middle. The CDR3 has 14 residues. Here the CDR3 reads CASSLGLSGETQYF. The DNA of the CDR3 is TGTGCCAGCAGCTTAGGACTCAGCGGAGAGACCCAGTACTTC. The variable domain in full, completed from reference TRBV7-9 and TRBJ2-5, reads DTGVSQNPRHKITKRGQNVTFRCDPISEHNRLYWYRQTLGQGPEFLTYFQNEAQLEKSRLLSDRFSAERPKGSFSTLEIQRTEQGDSAMYLCASSLGLSGETQYFGPGTRLLVL.

V is TRBV29-1 and J is TRBJ2-3, with 11 bases aligning to TRBD2. CDR1 and CDR2 (germline): SQVTM, ANQGSEA. The V gene end was trimmed by 7 bases and the J gene end by 4 bases; junction bases not matched to a gene: 7. The CDR3 spans 14 residues. CDR3 loop: CSAVAGGRPDTQYF. The CDR3 DNA reads as TGCAGCGCTGTAGCGGGGGGGCGGCCAGATACGCAGTATTTT.

This sequence joins TRBV18 and TRBJ1-3; D is perhaps TRBD1 (5 bases). V lost 4 bases to trimming and J lost 0 bases, with 16 bases between them. CDR1 and CDR2 (germline): KGHSH, LQKENI. The CDR3 is 17 residues long. CDR3 in amino acids: CASSLLPGRDSGNTIYF. Written as DNA, the CDR3 is TGTGCCAGCTCACTGCTCCCGGGACGAGACTCTGGAAACACCATATATTTT.

The chain recombines TRBV15 with TRBJ1-6; D call uncertain. The CDR3 totals 15 residues. CDR1 is LNHNV and CDR2 is YYDKDF in the germline V gene (reference sequence). The ends were cut back, 0 bases at V and 6 bases at J, with 9 bases in the middle. CDR3: CATSRDLGGNSPLHF. Written as DNA, the CDR3 is TGTGCCACCAGCAGAGATTTGGGAGGTAATTCACCCCTCCACTTT.

The V call is TRBV3-1 (or the pseudogene TRBV3-2), the J call TRBJ2-3, with D unresolved. The CDR3 contains 13 residues. Germline loops: CDR1 LGHDT, CDR2 YNNKEL (reference sequence). V lost 1 base to trimming and J lost 6 bases, with 8 bases between them. CDR3 in DNA: TGTGCCAGCAGCCAAGGGAGTAAGGATACGCAGTATTTT. This sequence encodes CASSQGSKDTQYF.

The V and J genes are TRBV7-2 and TRBJ2-7, with unresolved D. Germline CDR1 is SGHTA and CDR2 is FQGNSA. The CDR3 has 15 residues. The V gene lost 5 bases and the J gene lost 2 bases, with 16 bases spanning the gap. The CDR3 DNA is TGTGCCAGCAGCCCCGGCGTGGGTGAACCCTACGAGCAGTACTTC. The encoded protein is CASSPGVGEPYEQYF.

CDR3 nucleotide sequence: TGTGCCAGCAGCAGCGACAGAACGAACTCTGGAAACACCATATATTTT. Translation: CASSSDRTNSGNTIYF. This chain links TRBV7-2 with TRBJ1-3; tentative D call: TRBD1 (5 bases). V shed 5 bases and J shed 0 bases, with 14 bases lying between them. The CDR3 is made up of 16 amino acids. Germline CDR1 reads SGHTA; CDR2 reads FQGNSA.

V is TRBV21-1 and J is TRBJ1-1; no check of the table's D call, TRBD1, against the DNA was made. TRBV21-1 is a documented pseudogene. The CDR3 spans 15 residues. CDR3 sequence: CASIPRDRDVSEAFF. CDR3 coding DNA: TGTGCCAGCATCCCCCGGGACAGGGATGTATCTGAAGCTTTCTTT.

V is TRBV19 and J is TRBJ1-1, with 8 bases fitting TRBD1. The germline V gene has CDR1 LNHDA and CDR2 SQIVND (reference sequence). With V trimmed by 4 bases and J by 2 bases, 6 bases remained unmatched. The CDR3 is 15 residues long. CDR3 sequence (DNA): TGTGCCAGTAGTAGGAGACAGGGGCGTAACACTGAAGCTTTCTTT. Its protein is CASSRRQGRNTEAFF.

V is TRBV6-5 and J is TRBJ2-2; 8 nucleotides align to TRBD1. Germline assignment: CDR1 MNHEY and CDR2 SVGAGI. The CDR3 covers 14 residues. V gave up 6 bases and J gave up 5 bases; unmatched junction bases: 5. CDR3: CASRPDRGTGELFF. The CDR3 DNA sequence: TGTGCCAGCAGACCCGACAGGGGAACCGGGGAGCTGTTTTTT.